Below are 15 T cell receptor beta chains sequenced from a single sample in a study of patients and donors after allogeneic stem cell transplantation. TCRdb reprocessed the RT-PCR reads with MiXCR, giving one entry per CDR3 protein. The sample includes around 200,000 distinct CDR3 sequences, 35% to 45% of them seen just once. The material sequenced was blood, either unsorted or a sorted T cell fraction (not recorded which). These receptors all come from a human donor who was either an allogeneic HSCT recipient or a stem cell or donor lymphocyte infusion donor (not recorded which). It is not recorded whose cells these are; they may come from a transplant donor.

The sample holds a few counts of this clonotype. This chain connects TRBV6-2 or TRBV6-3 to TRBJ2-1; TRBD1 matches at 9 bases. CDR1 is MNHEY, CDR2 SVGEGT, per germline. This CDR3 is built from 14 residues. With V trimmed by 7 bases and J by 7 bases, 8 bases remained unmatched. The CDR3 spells CASKLTGGSNEQFF. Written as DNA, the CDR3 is TGTGCCAGCAAGCTGACAGGGGGGAGTAATGAGCAGTTCTTC.

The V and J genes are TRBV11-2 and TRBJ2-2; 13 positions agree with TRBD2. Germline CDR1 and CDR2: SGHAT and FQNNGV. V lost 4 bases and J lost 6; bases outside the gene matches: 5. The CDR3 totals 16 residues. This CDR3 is CASSSPGLAGAGELFF. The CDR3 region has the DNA TGTGCCAGCAGCTCTCCCGGACTAGCGGGGGCCGGGGAGCTGTTTTTT.

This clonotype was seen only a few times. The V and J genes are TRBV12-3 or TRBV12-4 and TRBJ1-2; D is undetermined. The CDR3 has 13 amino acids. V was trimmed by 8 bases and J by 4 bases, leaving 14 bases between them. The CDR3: CASRESTGYGYTF. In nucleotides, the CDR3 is TGTGCCAGCCGCGAATCGACGGGCTATGGCTACACCTTC.

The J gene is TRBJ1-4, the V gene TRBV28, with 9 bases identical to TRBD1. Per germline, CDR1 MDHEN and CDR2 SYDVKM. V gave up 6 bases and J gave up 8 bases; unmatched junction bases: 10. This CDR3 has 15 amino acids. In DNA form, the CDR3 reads TGTGCCAGCAGCTTCAGGGGACAGGGTGACGAAAAACTGTTTTTT. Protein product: CASSFRGQGDEKLFF.

The CDR3 here is CSATEEGVYGYTF. CDR3 nucleotide sequence: TGCAGTGCTACGGAAGAGGGGGTGTATGGCTACACCTTC. The chain uses TRBV20-1 and TRBJ1-2, with TRBD1 as a possible D gene (6 bases). CDR1 and CDR2 from the germline V gene are DFQATT and SNEGSKA (reference sequence). V was pared by 4 bases and J by 5 bases, with 14 bases between. The CDR3 is 13 residues long.

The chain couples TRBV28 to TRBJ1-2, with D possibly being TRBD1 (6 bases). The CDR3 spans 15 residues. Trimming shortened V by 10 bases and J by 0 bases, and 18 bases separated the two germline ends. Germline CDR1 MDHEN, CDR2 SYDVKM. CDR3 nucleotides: TGTGCCACAGAGCCAGGGGCGACCTCTAACTATGGCTACACCTTC. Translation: CATEPGATSNYGYTF.

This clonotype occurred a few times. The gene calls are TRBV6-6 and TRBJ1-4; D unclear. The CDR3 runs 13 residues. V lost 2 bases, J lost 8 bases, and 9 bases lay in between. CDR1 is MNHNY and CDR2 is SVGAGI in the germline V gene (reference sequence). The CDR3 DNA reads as TGTGCCAGCAGTTACCGAGCTCGGGAAAAACTGTTTTTT. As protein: CASSYRAREKLFF.

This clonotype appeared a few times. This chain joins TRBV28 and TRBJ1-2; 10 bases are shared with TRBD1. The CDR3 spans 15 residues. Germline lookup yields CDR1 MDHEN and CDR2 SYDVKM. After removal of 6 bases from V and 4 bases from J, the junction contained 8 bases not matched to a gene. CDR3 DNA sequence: TGTGCCAGCAGCCTAGGAGGGACAGGGGTCTATGGCTACACCTTC. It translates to CASSLGGTGVYGYTF.

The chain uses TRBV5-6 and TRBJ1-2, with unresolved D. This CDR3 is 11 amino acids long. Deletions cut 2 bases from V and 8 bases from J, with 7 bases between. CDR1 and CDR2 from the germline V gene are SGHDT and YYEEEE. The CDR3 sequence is CASSFFGGYTF. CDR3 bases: TGTGCCAGCAGCTTTTTTGGGGGCTACACCTTC.

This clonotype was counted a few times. DNA of the CDR3: TGCAGTGCCGAACTGAGGGACAGGGCTAATCGGGGCTACACCTTC. The encoded protein is CSAELRDRANRGYTF. The genes are TRBV20-1 and TRBJ1-2; 9 nucleotides line up with TRBD1. V shed 6 bases and J 8 bases; nucleotides not matched to a gene: 16. The CDR3 length is 15 residues. CDR1 is DFQATT and CDR2 is SNEGSKA in the germline V gene (reference sequence).

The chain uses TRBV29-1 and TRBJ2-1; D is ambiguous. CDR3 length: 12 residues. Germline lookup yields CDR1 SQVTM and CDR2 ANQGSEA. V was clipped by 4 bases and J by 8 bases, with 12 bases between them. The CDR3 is CSVGALWDEQFF. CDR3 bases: TGCAGCGTTGGGGCCCTTTGGGATGAGCAGTTCTTC.

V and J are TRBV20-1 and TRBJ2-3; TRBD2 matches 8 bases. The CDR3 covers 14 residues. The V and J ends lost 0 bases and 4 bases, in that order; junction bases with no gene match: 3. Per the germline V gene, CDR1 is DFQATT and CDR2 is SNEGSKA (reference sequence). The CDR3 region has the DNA TGCAGTGCTAGAGACGGGGGGGGCCCAGATACGCAGTATTTT. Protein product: CSARDGGGPDTQYF.

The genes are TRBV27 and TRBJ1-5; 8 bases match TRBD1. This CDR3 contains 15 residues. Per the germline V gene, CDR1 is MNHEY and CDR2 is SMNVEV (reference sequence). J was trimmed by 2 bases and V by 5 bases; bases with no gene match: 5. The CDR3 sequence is CASSAQTGGNQPQHF. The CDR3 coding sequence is TGTGCCAGCAGTGCCCAGACAGGGGGCAATCAGCCCCAGCATTTT.

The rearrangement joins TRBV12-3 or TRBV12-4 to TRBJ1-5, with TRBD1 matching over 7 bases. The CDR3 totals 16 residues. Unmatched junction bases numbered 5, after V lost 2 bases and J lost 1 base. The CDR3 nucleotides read TGTGCCAGCAGTTTACGTGCAGGGGGGAGCAATCAGCCCCAGCATTTT. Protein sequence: CASSLRAGGSNQPQHF.

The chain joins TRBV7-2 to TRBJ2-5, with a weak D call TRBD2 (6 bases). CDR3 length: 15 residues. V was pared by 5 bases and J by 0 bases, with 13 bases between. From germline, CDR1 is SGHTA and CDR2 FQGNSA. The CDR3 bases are TGTGCCAGCAGCCGGGGGAGGCTGTACCAAGAGACCCAGTACTTC. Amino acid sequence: CASSRGRLYQETQYF.